This T cell receptor beta chain comes out of a study of a mutant IDH1 vaccine in newly diagnosed glioma (dated by TCRdb to the early 2020s). For the study in its entirety: The roughly 35 treated patients were approximately 60% male and around 38% female, with a mean age of roughly 40 years. Before enrollment, most patients had been given radiochemotherapy with temozolomide as standard therapy, while the rest had received either radiotherapy alone or temozolomide alone. Peripheral blood was drawn at six visits: V03 (baseline), V05, V07, V10, V12 and V13. For exploratory analyses, 25 to 30 treated patients had longitudinal TCRB deep sequencing done wherever samples were available.

The library relied on the immunoSEQ multiplex PCR assay. Rearranged TCR beta chain sequences were amplified with the hsTCRB Kit following the manufacturer's protocol. Sequencing of TCRB libraries was carried out on an Illumina MiSeq. On the authors' methods: The kit vendor's proprietary platform handled demultiplexing, trimming and gene mapping. Drawn from immuneACCESS, this table holds only the in-frame rearrangements with V and J called that TCRdb kept. Clones are partly lost; checked studies trace under half to an unresolved V gene and leave the rest unexplained. V, J and clone size were drawn from that table, and D and trimming were deduced from the DNA. The table for this sample lists 90,000 to 100,000 clones; about 90% of them were counted only once. Under 0.7% of the sample is held by the ten biggest clonotypes. The full study reports these points: Across multiple MHC alleles, vaccine-induced immune responses were seen in around 94% of patients. The authors noted that analyses of patient blood samples could not be reproduced because of sample limitations. Availability determined which PBMC samples were chosen for TCRB deep sequencing. No apparent relationship was observed between pseudoprogression and alterations in the top peripheral T cell clonotypes detected by TCRB sequencing.

The time point label corresponds to: baseline, week 1 (first vaccination visit). The label giving this sample's treatment or condition can be read as: pre-vaccination baseline after standard-of-care therapy. Newly diagnosed WHO grade 3 or 4 IDH1-mutant astrocytomas showing loss of nuclear ATRX were present in the donors. The samples were drawn from NOA16, a multicentre, single-arm, open-label phase I trial in Germany that tested a mutant IDH1 peptide vaccine in humans for the first time. Blood drawn at visit V03 was used as the baseline sample for immunogenicity testing. Genomic DNA for TCRB sequencing was isolated from EDTA blood with the DNeasy Blood and Tissue Kit. As for this clone: Its antigen remains unidentified. No much larger clone exists at a distance of one base, and base qualities are not known.

The CDR3 contains 15 residues, cysteine and phenylalanine counted. The retained sequence is limited to the CDR3, 45 bases, with the frame set at the first base. Trimming takes 2 bases off V and 4 bases off J; junction bases not matched to a gene: 7. The germline V gene provides CDR1 MGHDK and CDR2 SYGVNS. The sequence derives from a woman aged 45-65 years with glioma. This sample comprised PBMCs, obtained from a glioma patient treated with radiotherapy, temozolomide or both. The rearrangement joined TRBV25-1 to TRBJ2-7; 8 central bases correspond to TRBD1. The bases read TGTGCCAGCAGTGAAGGTAACAGGGGGAGTTACGAGCAGTACTTC. This yields the protein CASSEGNRGSYEQYF.